These 9 T cell receptor beta chains were sequenced from one sample in a study of radiotherapy plus CTLA-4 blockade in lung cancer. Here immunoSEQ multiplex PCR was the method, and the copy in TCRdb shows in-frame clones only, minus some. This table has roughly 97,000 clones, approximately 74% appearing once. Sequencing was performed on peripheral blood, taken from a patient treated with radiotherapy plus ipilimumab. The receptor set was obtained from a human donor with non-small cell lung cancer who had a partial response to radiotherapy plus ipilimumab. Some clones in this sample may be carry-over from other donors' samples.

The rearrangement links TRBV4-3 to TRBJ2-1, with TRBD1 as a possible D gene (5 bases). This CDR3 is 14 amino acids long. Trimming took 4 bases from V and 6 from J, leaving 13 bases between them. Germline V gene lookup returns CDR1 LGHNA and CDR2 YSLEER. The DNA of the CDR3 is TGCGCCAGCAGCCTCAGGGCCTTGGGCAATGAGCAGTTCTTC. This translates into CASSLRALGNEQFF.

CDR3 DNA: TGTGCCAGCAGCGTAGTAGCGGGCTGGGGAGATACGCAGTATTTT. Its protein product is CASSVVAGWGDTQYF. The V gene is TRBV9, the J gene TRBJ2-3; 7 bases are shared with TRBD2. The V gene's germline CDR1 is SGDLS and CDR2 YYNGEE. The CDR3 length is 15 residues. Trimming took 0 bases from V and 5 from J; bases not matched to a gene: 6.

The chain joins TRBV30 to TRBJ1-1; 7 bases are a match to TRBD1. There are 12 residues in the CDR3. Unmatched junction bases numbered 4, after V lost 3 bases and J lost 6 bases. The germline V gene has CDR1 GTSNPN and CDR2 SVGIG (reference sequence). The CDR3 region is CAWSLQGAEAFF. In DNA, the CDR3 is TGTGCCTGGAGCCTCCAGGGGGCTGAAGCTTTCTTT.

The rearrangement joins TRBV11-3 to TRBJ2-7; TRBD1 agrees at 7 bases. The CDR3 length is 14 residues. CDR1 SGHNT and CDR2 YENEEA come from the germline V gene. Trimming cost V 7 bases and J 2 bases; bases outside gene matches: 8. The CDR3 reads CASTPGQNTYEQYF. CDR3 coding DNA: TGTGCCAGCACCCCGGGACAGAACACCTACGAGCAGTACTTC. The full variable domain, in which reference TRBV11-3 and TRBJ2-7 provide the parts outside the CDR3, is EAGVVQSPRYKIIEKKQPVAFWCNPISGHNTLYWYLQNLGQGPELLIRYENEEAVDDSQLPKDRFSAERLKGVDSTLKIQPAELGDSAVYLCASTPGQNTYEQYFGPGTRLTVT.

The chain combines TRBV7-9 with TRBJ2-1; possibly TRBD1 for D (5 bases). The CDR3 covers 15 residues. V was trimmed by 4 bases and J by 0 bases, leaving 10 bases between them. The V gene's germline CDR1 is SEHNR and CDR2 FQNEAQ (reference sequence). CDR3 DNA sequence: TGTGCCAGCAGCTCCCTCCAGGGCTCCTACAATGAGCAGTTCTTC. Translating it yields CASSSLQGSYNEQFF.

The chain couples TRBV6-1 to TRBJ1-2; maybe TRBD1 (6 bases). The CDR3 has 14 residues. V lost 0 bases and J lost 4, with 9 bases in between. CDR1 is MNHNS, CDR2 SASEGT, per germline. Written as DNA, the CDR3 is TGTGCCAGCAGTGAAGCGGTAGGGGGCTATGGCTACACCTTC. It specifies CASSEAVGGYGYTF.

V usage is TRBV2 and J usage is TRBJ2-5; weak D call: TRBD2 (5 bases). Germline V gives CDR1 SNHLY, CDR2 FYNNEI. The CDR3 is 17 amino acids. V gave up 0 bases and J gave up 2 bases, with 16 bases separating them. CDR3 residues: CASSEARVGVGQETQYF. DNA for the CDR3: TGTGCCAGCAGTGAAGCGCGGGTGGGAGTAGGGCAAGAGACCCAGTACTTC.

This clone was found a few times. V and J are TRBV28 and TRBJ2-1; D is undetermined. Germline CDR1 and CDR2: MDHEN and SYDVKM. Trimming took off 3 bases at V and 4 bases at J, with 4 bases between the two ends. The length of the CDR3 is 12 residues. The CDR3 DNA is TGTGCCAGCAGTTTGCAGTACAATGAGCAGTTCTTC. Translated, it gives CASSLQYNEQFF.

The chain employs TRBV11-2 and TRBJ1-5, with D unclear. The V gene lost 5 bases and the J gene lost 0 bases, with 11 bases spanning the gap. The CDR3 is 15 amino acids. The V gene's germline CDR1 is SGHAT and CDR2 FQNNGV. Here the CDR3 reads CASSMDGNSNQPQHF. CDR3 in DNA: TGTGCCAGCAGCATGGACGGGAATAGCAATCAGCCCCAGCATTTT. Using reference TRBV11-2 and TRBJ1-5 for the parts outside the CDR3, the full variable domain is EAGVAQSPRYKIIEKRQSVAFWCNPISGHATLYWYQQILGQGPKLLIQFQNNGVVDDSQLPKDRFSAERLKGVDSTLKIQPAKLEDSAVYLCASSMDGNSNQPQHFGDGTRLSIL.